This T cell receptor (beta chain) was identified during a study of T cells in Graves' hyperthyroidism and ophthalmopathy. About the study: The initial diagnosis was the point when peripheral blood was collected, ahead of any treatment. The study's findings and limits: A model using 13 V-J features told ophthalmopathy apart from stable hyperthyroidism. Blood samples included most of the expanded thyroid clonotypes exceeding 0.001.

Turning to this clonotype: Antigen unknown. A much larger clone lies a single base off, so this may be a read error.

RNA transcripts provided the source from which TCR beta CDR3 regions were amplified. First-round RT-PCR targeting the TCR CDR3 was performed with the HTBI primer set. TCRdb re-called the multiplex PCR reads with MiXCR, one entry per CDR3 protein. The table lists roughly 400,000 distinct CDR3 sequences, over 12% of them singletons. The CDR3 is 15 residues long. Trimming shortened V by 0 bases and J by 9 bases, and 16 bases separated the two germline ends. Per the germline V gene, CDR1 is SGHRS and CDR2 is YFSETQ. Ophthalmopathy patients showed a Clinical Activity Score of at least 3, NOSPECS grade of at least 4 and duration under 3 months.

This TCR was sampled from a man in his forties or fifties with Graves' ophthalmopathy. V gene TRBV5-1 combines with J gene TRBJ2-1; no clear D. Sequenced: blood. This CDR3 is CASSLELGRRVEQFF. In DNA form, the CDR3 reads TGCGCCAGCAGCTTGGAGCTCGGCAGGAGAGTTGAGCAGTTCTTC.